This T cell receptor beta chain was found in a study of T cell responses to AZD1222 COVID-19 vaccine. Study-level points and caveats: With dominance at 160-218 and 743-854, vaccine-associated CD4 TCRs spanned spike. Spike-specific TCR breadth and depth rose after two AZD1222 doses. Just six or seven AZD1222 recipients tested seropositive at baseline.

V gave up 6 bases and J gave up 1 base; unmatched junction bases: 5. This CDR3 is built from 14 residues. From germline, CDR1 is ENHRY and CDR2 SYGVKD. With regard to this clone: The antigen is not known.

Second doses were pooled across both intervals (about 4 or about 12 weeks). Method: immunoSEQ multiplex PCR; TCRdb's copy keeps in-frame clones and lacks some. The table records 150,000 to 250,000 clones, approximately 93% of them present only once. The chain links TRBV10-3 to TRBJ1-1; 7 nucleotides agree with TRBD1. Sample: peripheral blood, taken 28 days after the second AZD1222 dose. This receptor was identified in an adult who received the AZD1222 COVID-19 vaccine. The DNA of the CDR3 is TGTGCCATCAGACCGGGACAGCAGAACACTGAAGCTTTCTTT. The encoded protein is CAIRPGQQNTEAFF.